These 26 T cell receptor beta chains share one sample of origin, sequenced in a study of blood T cell repertoires in COVID-19. Sequencing was performed with immunoSEQ multiplex PCR; in TCRdb, only in-frame clones are kept and a portion is missing. The sample shows 200,000 or so clones, around 80% of them seen only once. Sequencing used peripheral blood. These receptors came from a human donor with acute or convalescent COVID-19. The donor label of this sample is uncertain.

The chain uses TRBV7-2 and TRBJ1-2, with D possibly matching TRBD1 (5 bases). Germline V gene lookup returns CDR1 SGHTA and CDR2 FQGNSA. V was cut by 5 bases and J by 3 bases, with 13 bases left in between. The CDR3 loop spans 14 amino acids. Written as DNA, the CDR3 is TGTGCCAGCAGCCCCCGGGGAGGGGACTATGGCTACACCTTC. Its translation is CASSPRGGDYGYTF. Full variable domain (rest looked up from reference TRBV7-2 and TRBJ1-2): GAGVSQSPSNKVTEKGKDVELRCDPISGHTALYWYRQSLGQGLEFLIYFQGNSAPDKSGLPSDRFSAERTGGSVSTLTIQRTQQEDSAVYLCASSPRGGDYGYTFGSGTRLTVV.

To note about this clone: The sample contains more than one DNA sequence encoding this CDR3. The chain joins TRBV12-3 or TRBV12-4 to TRBJ2-5; D unresolved. The CDR3 is 11 amino acids. Trimming took 6 bases from V and 4 from J, leaving 6 bases between them. The CDR3 region has the DNA TGTGCCAGCAGCTTACGAGAGACCCAGTACTTC. This gives the protein CASSLRETQYF.

The V and J genes are TRBV29-1 and TRBJ1-2; 9 nucleotides agree with TRBD1. The junction had 10 bases not matched to a gene; V was cut back by 6 bases and J by 2 bases. The germline CDR1 and CDR2 sequences are SQVTM and ANQGSEA. CDR3 length: 15 amino acids. The CDR3 DNA is TGCAGCGTCGCCGGGACAGGGCACGGGAACTATGGCTACACCTTC. This sequence encodes CSVAGTGHGNYGYTF.

The rearrangement uses TRBV2 and TRBJ2-5; 9 nucleotides line up with TRBD1. The V segment lost 6 bases and the J segment 1 base; nucleotides outside the gene matches: 3. CDR1 and CDR2 (germline): SNHLY, FYNNEI. This CDR3 region has 14 residues. The CDR3 nucleotides are TGTGCCAGCAGGGAACAGGGGGCCCAAGAGACCCAGTACTTC. This sequence encodes CASREQGAQETQYF.

This clone appeared a few times. The V gene is TRBV7-9, the J gene TRBJ1-5; D gene unclear. Germline CDR1 SEHNR, CDR2 FQNEAQ (reference sequence). V was clipped by 2 bases and J by 4 bases, with 6 bases between them. The CDR3 spans 13 residues. The CDR3 reads CASSLQENQPQHF. CDR3 sequence (DNA): TGTGCCAGCAGCTTACAGGAAAATCAGCCCCAGCATTTT.

To note about this clone: Other DNA sequences in the same sample also yield this CDR3. CDR3 DNA sequence: TGTGCCAGCAGTTTGACGGGTAACTATGGCTACACCTTC. As protein: CASSLTGNYGYTF. This chain joins TRBV12-3 or TRBV12-4 and TRBJ1-2, with D hard to call. V shed 3 bases and J shed 1 base, with 6 bases lying between them. This CDR3 spans 13 amino acids.

The J gene is TRBJ1-2, the V gene TRBV30, with a possible D match to TRBD1 (5 bases). V lost 3 bases to trimming and J lost 4 bases, with 15 bases between them. This CDR3 spans 14 amino acids. Germline CDR1 is GTSNPN and CDR2 is SVGIG (reference sequence). The CDR3 DNA sequence: TGTGCCTGGAGGGCAGGGAGGGGTTTCTATGGCTACACCTTC. Translating gives CAWRAGRGFYGYTF.

This sequence joins TRBV29-1 and TRBJ1-3; 9 positions match TRBD1. Germline V gene lookup returns CDR1 SQVTM and CDR2 ANQGSEA. The CDR3 sequence is 14 residues long. V dropped 6 bases and J dropped 3; count of bases not matched to a gene: 6. CDR3: CSVRDRENGNTIYF. The CDR3 nucleotides read TGCAGCGTCCGGGACAGGGAAAATGGAAACACCATATATTTT.

The DNA of the CDR3 is TGCACCAGCAGCCAACTTTTAGCCAAAAACATTCAGTACTTC. Translated, it gives CTSSQLLAKNIQYF. The chain links TRBV1 to TRBJ2-4; the table's D call of TRBD2 was not tested on the DNA. TRBV1 counts as a pseudogene. The length of the CDR3 is 14 residues.

This chain connects TRBV5-1 to TRBJ1-2, with TRBD1 identical over 7 bases. Unmatched junction bases numbered 18, after V lost 7 bases and J lost 6 bases. Germline CDR1 SGHRS, CDR2 YFSETQ. The CDR3 contains 16 residues. The CDR3 sequence: CASSRDSSVLTDGYTF. In DNA, the CDR3 is TGCGCCAGCTCTCGGGACAGTAGTGTCTTAACGGATGGCTACACCTTC.

In the case of this clone: Other DNA sequences from this sample encode an identical CDR3 as well. The chain recombines TRBV15 with TRBJ2-5, with 8 bases that match TRBD1. With 0 bases clipped from V and 2 bases from J, the junction kept 2 bases outside the gene matches. This CDR3 spans 15 amino acids. Per the germline V gene, CDR1 is LNHNV and CDR2 is YYDKDF (reference sequence). The CDR3 DNA reads TGTGCCACCAGCAGAGACAGGGGGCAGCAAGAGACCCAGTACTTC. Encoded protein: CATSRDRGQQETQYF.

The chain joins TRBV19 to TRBJ1-5, with 8 bases aligning to TRBD1. The J segment lost 6 bases and the V segment lost 2 bases, leaving 6 bases of the junction unmatched. Germline lookup yields CDR1 LNHDA and CDR2 SQIVND (reference sequence). This CDR3 has 15 residues. The CDR3 coding sequence is TGTGCCAGTAGTATAAGAGCGGACAGGGTTCAGCCCCAGCATTTT. It translates to CASSIRADRVQPQHF.

This chain uses TRBV18 with TRBJ2-5; possible D gene TRBD1, 6 bases. The germline V gene encodes CDR1 KGHSH and CDR2 LQKENI. The CDR3 has 13 amino acids. Trimming pared 8 bases from V and 1 base from J, leaving 11 bases between. CDR3 loop: CASRRQAQETQYF. The DNA of the CDR3 is TGTGCCAGCCGGAGACAGGCCCAAGAGACCCAGTACTTC.

The rearrangement uses TRBV12-3 or TRBV12-4 and TRBJ1-2; 7 bases are a match to TRBD1. V dropped 6 bases and J dropped 3; count of bases not matched to a gene: 4. This CDR3 contains 13 residues. The CDR3 nucleotides are TGTGCCAGCAGCCGTGACAGGGACTATGGCTACACCTTC. This encodes CASSRDRDYGYTF.

The rearrangement joins TRBV11-3 to TRBJ1-1; 8 positions match TRBD1. The CDR3 totals 13 residues. Trimming removed 2 bases from V and 6 bases from J; junction bases left unmatched: 2. Per the germline V gene, CDR1 is SGHNT and CDR2 is YENEEA. The CDR3 region is CASSLQGAAEAFF. In DNA form, the CDR3 reads TGTGCCAGCAGCTTACAGGGGGCCGCTGAAGCTTTCTTT.

V gene TRBV7-9 combines with J gene TRBJ2-7; 7 positions agree with TRBD2. The CDR3 is 15 residues long. Trimming cost V 8 bases and J 2 bases; bases outside gene matches: 12. In germline, CDR1 is SEHNR, CDR2 FQNEAQ (reference sequence). In DNA form, the CDR3 reads TGTGCCAGCTTACACACAGGACTAGGAACCTACGAGCAGTACTTC. As protein: CASLHTGLGTYEQYF. The complete variable domain, with remaining parts taken from reference TRBV7-9 and TRBJ2-7, reads DTGVSQNPRHKITKRGQNVTFRCDPISEHNRLYWYRQTLGQGPEFLTYFQNEAQLEKSRLLSDRFSAERPKGSFSTLEIQRTEQGDSAMYLCASLHTGLGTYEQYFGPGTRLTVT.

The CDR3: CASSRGLAAFYEQYF. The CDR3 DNA reads TGTGCCAGCAGTAGAGGACTAGCTGCTTTCTACGAGCAGTACTTC. The gene calls are TRBV6-2 or TRBV6-3 and TRBJ2-7; 8 bases agree with TRBD2. V was clipped by 5 bases and J by 3 bases; unmatched bases: 9. Germline V CDR1 and CDR2: MNHEY, SVGEGT. CDR3 length: 15 amino acids.

The chain carries TRBV14 and TRBJ2-1; unclear D gene. The ends were cut back, 0 bases at V and 5 bases at J, with 20 bases in the middle. CDR3 length: 18 amino acids. Germline assignment: CDR1 SGHDN and CDR2 FVKESK. DNA for the CDR3: TGTGCCAGCAGCCAAGACTTCGTGCTAAACCAACCCCACAATGAGCAGTTCTTC. This codes for CASSQDFVLNQPHNEQFF. Supplemented by reference TRBV14 and TRBJ2-1, the full variable domain reads EAGVTQFPSHSVIEKGQTVTLRCDPISGHDNLYWYRRVMGKEIKFLLHFVKESKQDESGMPNNRFLAERTGGTYSTLKVQPAELEDSGVYFCASSQDFVLNQPHNEQFFGPGTRLTVL.

This clone has a single count. V is TRBV9 and J is TRBJ2-1; weak D call: TRBD1 (5 bases). The germline CDR1 and CDR2 sequences are SGDLS and YYNGEE. The CDR3 extends over 14 amino acids. V shed 4 bases and J shed 4 bases, with 12 bases lying between them. The CDR3 spells CASSPRQIYNEQFF. The DNA of the CDR3 is TGTGCCAGCAGCCCTCGACAGATTTACAATGAGCAGTTCTTC.

This clone has just a few counts. The rearrangement links TRBV10-1 to TRBJ2-7; 12 positions agree with TRBD2. Losses at the gene ends were 4 bases for V and 2 bases for J; bases not matched to a gene: 0. The CDR3 is 14 residues long. CDR1 is WNHNN and CDR2 is SYGVQD in the germline V gene (reference sequence). The CDR3 DNA reads as TGCGCCAGCAGTGGACTAGCGGGAGCCTACGAGCAGTACTTC. Its translation: CASSGLAGAYEQYF.

This sequence joins TRBV19 and TRBJ2-1; D unclear. The CDR3 spans 11 residues. Looked up from germline, CDR1 is LNHDA and CDR2 is SQIVND (reference sequence). The V end lost 6 bases, the J end lost 6 bases, and 6 bases lay between the germline ends. CDR3 in amino acids: CASRAGNEQFF. CDR3 coding DNA: TGTGCCAGTAGGGCAGGCAATGAGCAGTTCTTC.

V and J are TRBV30 and TRBJ1-5; D might be TRBD1 (6 bases). V lost 2 bases and J 5 bases, leaving 19 bases between the germline ends. This CDR3 comprises 16 residues. The V gene's germline CDR1 is GTSNPN and CDR2 SVGIG (reference sequence). CDR3 bases: TGTGCCTGGAGTTCAGGAGGCAGGGGTTGGGATCAGCCCCAGCATTTT. Translated: CAWSSGGRGWDQPQHF.

The V and J genes are TRBV28 and TRBJ1-2, with D unclear. V gave up 4 bases and J gave up 5 bases, with 8 bases separating them. The length of the CDR3 is 12 residues. Germline CDR1 MDHEN, CDR2 SYDVKM. The CDR3 bases are TGTGCCAGCAGTTCCTCCCTATATGGCTACACCTTC. Translation gives CASSSSLYGYTF.

The V call is TRBV15, the J call TRBJ2-7, with D perhaps matching TRBD1 (7 bases). Trimming took 0 bases from V and 2 from J, leaving 11 bases between them. The CDR3 is 15 residues long. Per the germline V gene, CDR1 is LNHNV and CDR2 is YYDKDF (reference sequence). The CDR3 loop is CATSRDPGGTYEQYF. The CDR3 region has the DNA TGTGCCACCAGCAGAGATCCAGGGGGGACCTACGAGCAGTACTTC.

CDR3 nucleotides: TGTGCCAGTAAGGAGGGGGGACTAGGAGATACGCAGTATTTT. This encodes CASKEGGLGDTQYF. The V gene is TRBV19, the J gene TRBJ2-3; TRBD2 matches 8 bases. J lost 5 bases, V lost 7 bases, and 8 bases had no gene match. Germline CDR1 is LNHDA and CDR2 is SQIVND (reference sequence). The CDR3 has 14 residues.

This chain joins TRBV10-3 and TRBJ1-2; no definite D call. V gave up 4 bases and J gave up 4 bases, with 7 bases separating them. Germline V gene lookup returns CDR1 ENHRY and CDR2 SYGVKD. The CDR3 runs 12 residues. The CDR3 protein is CAISADSYGYTF. For the CDR3, the DNA is TGTGCCATCAGTGCGGACTCCTATGGCTACACCTTC.